This entry describes one T cell receptor (beta chain). This sample was taken from a study of CD8+CD57+ T cells in acquired aplastic anemia. Profiling that covered TCR beta VDJ and CDR3 relied on genomic DNA as its template. TCRdb redid the calling of the reads with MiXCR, one entry per CDR3 protein. The repertoire holds under 200,000 distinct CDR3 sequences, with approximately 43% as singletons. V lost 0 bases and J lost 5; bases outside the gene matches: 7. The CDR3 runs to 15 residues. The germline gives CDR1 LGHDT, CDR2 YNNKEL (reference sequence). The material sequenced was sorted CD4+, CD8+, or CD8+CD57+ T cells (not recorded which) from PBMCs. The receptor's source is a human donor in good health. The gene calls are TRBV3-1 and TRBJ2-7, with 7 bases aligning to TRBD2. Written as DNA, the CDR3 is TGTGCCAGCAGCCAAGATTTGAGGCGGGAGCACGAGCAGTACTTC. Translation: CASSQDLRREHEQYF.